A single sample gave rise to the 14 T cell receptor beta chains below, sequenced in a study of blood T cells in healthy people across ages. PCR was performed a second time for about 7 to 12 cycles using a sample-barcoded 5' primer and a J-beta primer mix. TCRdb re-analysed the 5' RACE reads in MiXCR, keeping a single row per CDR3 protein. The sample has about 2 million distinct CDR3 sequences; just under 50% are singletons. Sequenced material: blood. The receptors originated from a woman in her forties in good health.

The table lists this clonotype with a few counts. V and J are TRBV7-9 and TRBJ2-3, with TRBD1 as a possible D gene (5 bases). With 2 bases removed from V and 6 bases from J, the gap between germline ends came to 18 bases. The CDR3 is made up of 16 amino acids. Per the germline V gene, CDR1 is SEHNR and CDR2 is FQNEAQ (reference sequence). CDR3 amino acids: CASSLYQQVVSDTQYF. CDR3 sequence (DNA): TGTGCCAGCAGCTTATATCAACAGGTAGTTTCGGATACGCAGTATTTT.

In the case of this clonotype: A much larger clonotype is one base distant, so this may be a read error. The V gene is TRBV20-1, the J gene TRBJ2-1, with 16 nucleotides matching TRBD2. The J call may not be correct, given that the DNA end is closer to TRBJ2-7. This CDR3 is built from 19 residues. Germline values: CDR1 DFQATT, CDR2 SNEGSKA (reference sequence). In DNA, the CDR3 is TGCAGTGCATCCGGGACTAGCGGGGGGGCCCAGAGCTCCTACAATGAGCAGTACTTC. Encoded protein: CSASGTSGGAQSSYNEQYF.

V and J are TRBV7-2 and TRBJ1-2; D unclear. Between the trimmed V and J ends, which lost 5 bases and 0 bases, there was a span of 13 bases. This CDR3 has 15 amino acids. Germline V CDR1 and CDR2: SGHTA, FQGNSA. The CDR3 loop reads CASSPRIFSNYGYTF. DNA for the CDR3: TGTGCCAGCAGCCCAAGGATCTTCTCTAACTATGGCTACACCTTC.

The chain is built from TRBV7-9 and TRBJ1-6; unclear D gene. Germline V gene lookup returns CDR1 SEHNR and CDR2 FQNEAQ (reference sequence). V gave up 2 bases and J gave up 6 bases, with 14 bases separating them. This CDR3 has 16 residues. CDR3 DNA: TGTGCCAGCAGCTTAATTTTGGCGCGGAGTAATTCACCCCTCCACTTT. It yields the protein CASSLILARSNSPLHF. Combining the CDR3 with reference TRBV7-9 and TRBJ1-6 gives the whole variable domain DTGVSQNPRHKITKRGQNVTFRCDPISEHNRLYWYRQTLGQGPEFLTYFQNEAQLEKSRLLSDRFSAERPKGSFSTLEIQRTEQGDSAMYLCASSLILARSNSPLHFGNGTRLTVT.

This chain joins TRBV3-1 and TRBJ2-1; 10 nucleotides agree with TRBD1. This CDR3 comprises 15 residues. The V and J ends lost 1 base and 7 bases, in that order; junction bases with no gene match: 4. CDR1 is LGHDT and CDR2 is YNNKEL in the germline V gene (reference sequence). CDR3 DNA sequence: TGTGCCAGCAGCCAAGCGACAGGGGGCAAGAATGAGCAGTTCTTC. As protein: CASSQATGGKNEQFF.

This chain connects TRBV29-1 to TRBJ1-1; 10 bases fit TRBD1. Trimming took 4 bases from V and 10 from J; bases not matched to a gene: 9. The CDR3 covers 13 residues. Germline assignment: CDR1 SQVTM and CDR2 ANQGSEA. As DNA, the CDR3 is TGCAGCGTTGGAGGTGACAGGGGGCGCGGAGCTTTCTTT. This encodes CSVGGDRGRGAFF.

The V and J genes are TRBV10-3 and TRBJ1-1; D perhaps matches TRBD1 (5 bases). This CDR3 has 14 amino acids. The V and J ends lost 6 bases and 1 base respectively, with 12 bases between them. Germline-derived CDR1 and CDR2 are ENHRY and SYGVKD. CDR3 DNA: TGTGCCATCAGGACAGAGGGTAGGAACACTGAAGCTTTCTTT. Residues: CAIRTEGRNTEAFF.

This clonotype was seen repeatedly, ten times or more. J is TRBJ2-3 and V is TRBV20-1, with 7 bases matching TRBD1. Germline-derived CDR1 and CDR2 are DFQATT and SNEGSKA (reference sequence). This CDR3 is built from 15 residues. Trimming at V came to 4 bases and at J to 2 bases, leaving 9 bases not matched to a gene. The CDR3: CSATPGQLATDTQYF. CDR3 nucleotide sequence: TGCAGTGCTACGCCGGGACAGCTAGCCACAGATACGCAGTATTTT.

V is TRBV7-2 and J is TRBJ2-7; 8 positions match TRBD2. The V and J ends lost 4 bases and 1 base, in that order; junction bases with no gene match: 6. Per the germline V gene, CDR1 is SGHTA and CDR2 is FQGNSA. The CDR3 runs 15 residues. Written as DNA, the CDR3 is TGTGCCAGCAGCTCGAGCGGGAGTCGTTCCTACGAGCAGTACTTC. This translates into CASSSSGSRSYEQYF.

CDR3 protein: CSAYLAGGRNEQYF. The CDR3 DNA follows: TGCAGCGCCTACCTAGCGGGGGGGAGAAATGAGCAGTACTTC. The gene calls are TRBV29-1 and TRBJ2-5; 12 bases match TRBD2. Germline V lookup: CDR1 SQVTM, CDR2 ANQGSEA. There are 14 residues in the CDR3. The ends lost 7 bases at V and 11 bases at J; junction bases unmatched: 14. Based on the CDR3 plus reference TRBV29-1 and TRBJ2-5, the full variable domain is SAVISQKPSRDICQRGTSLTIQCQVDSQVTMMFWYRQQPGQSLTLIATANQGSEATYESGFVIDKFPISRPNLTFSTLTVSNMSPEDSSIYLCSAYLAGGRNEQYFGPGTRLLVL.

The CDR3 loop reads CASSLIDRQYF. CDR3 sequence (DNA): TGTGCCAGCAGCTTGATAGATAGACAGTATTTT. V usage is TRBV5-6 and J usage is TRBJ2-3; D not certain. CDR3 length equals 11 residues. The V end was cut by 1 base, the J end by 12 bases, with 9 bases between. Germline V lookup: CDR1 SGHDT, CDR2 YYEEEE.

CDR3 nucleotides: TGCGCCAGCAGCTTGCCTGGTTTCTCCTACAATGAGCAGTACTTC. Its translation is CASSLPGFSYNEQYF. V gene TRBV5-1 combines with J gene TRBJ2-7, with unresolved D. This CDR3 contains 15 residues. Germline V lookup: CDR1 SGHRS, CDR2 YFSETQ. V gave up 1 base and J gave up 7 bases, with 18 bases separating them.

The chain combines TRBV9 with TRBJ2-5; 10 bases align to TRBD2. J was trimmed by 1 base and V by 0 bases; bases with no gene match: 15. The CDR3 runs to 20 residues. Germline V gives CDR1 SGDLS, CDR2 YYNGEE. For the CDR3, the DNA is TGTGCCAGCAGCGTAGCTACAATGGAGATAGCGGGGGGACGCCAAGAGACCCAGTACTTC. Encoded protein: CASSVATMEIAGGRQETQYF.

The chain links TRBV29-1 to TRBJ2-5; 14 bases match TRBD2. CDR1 is SQVTM and CDR2 is ANQGSEA in the germline V gene. The CDR3 is 17 amino acids. V dropped 4 bases and J dropped 4; count of bases not matched to a gene: 11. The CDR3 nucleotides read TGCAGCGTTGGCCGGACTAGCGGGAGGCGCACGGGAGAGACCCAGTACTTC. Protein product: CSVGRTSGRRTGETQYF.